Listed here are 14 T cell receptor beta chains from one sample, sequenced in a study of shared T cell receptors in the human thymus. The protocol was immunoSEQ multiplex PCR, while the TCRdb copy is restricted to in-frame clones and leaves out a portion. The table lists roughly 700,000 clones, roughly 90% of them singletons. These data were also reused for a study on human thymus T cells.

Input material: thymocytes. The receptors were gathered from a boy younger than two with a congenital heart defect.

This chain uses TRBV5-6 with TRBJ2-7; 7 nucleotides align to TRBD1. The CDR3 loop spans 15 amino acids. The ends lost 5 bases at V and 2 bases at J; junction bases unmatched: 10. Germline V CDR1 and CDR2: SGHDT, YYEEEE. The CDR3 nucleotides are TGTGCCAGCAGTTCCCCGGGACAGAGCCCCTACGAGCAGTACTTC. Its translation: CASSSPGQSPYEQYF.

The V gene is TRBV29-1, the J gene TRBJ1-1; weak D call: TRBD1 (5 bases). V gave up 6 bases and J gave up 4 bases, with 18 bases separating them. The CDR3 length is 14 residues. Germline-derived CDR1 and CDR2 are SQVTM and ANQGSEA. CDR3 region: CSVLLRDKGTEAFF. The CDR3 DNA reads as TGCAGCGTCCTCCTCAGGGATAAGGGCACTGAAGCTTTCTTT.

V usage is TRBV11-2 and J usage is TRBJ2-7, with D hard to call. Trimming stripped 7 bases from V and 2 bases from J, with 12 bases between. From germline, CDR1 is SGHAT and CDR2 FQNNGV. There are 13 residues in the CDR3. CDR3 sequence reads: CASTGLFAYEQYF. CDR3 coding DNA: TGTGCCAGCACCGGTCTGTTCGCCTACGAGCAGTACTTC.

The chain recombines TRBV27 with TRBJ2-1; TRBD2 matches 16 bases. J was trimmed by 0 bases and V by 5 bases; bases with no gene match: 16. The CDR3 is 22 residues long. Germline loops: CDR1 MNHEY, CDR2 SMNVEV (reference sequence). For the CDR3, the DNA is TGTGCCAGCAGTACGCCGGGACTAGCGGGAGGGGCCCTGTTTGGCTCCTACAATGAGCAGTTCTTC. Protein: CASSTPGLAGGALFGSYNEQFF.

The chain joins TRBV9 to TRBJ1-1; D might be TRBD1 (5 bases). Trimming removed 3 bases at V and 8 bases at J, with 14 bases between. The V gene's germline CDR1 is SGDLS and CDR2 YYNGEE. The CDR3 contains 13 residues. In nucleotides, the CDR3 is TGTGCCAGCAGCGCAAGCCCTCGGACAGAAGCTTTCTTT. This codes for CASSASPRTEAFF.

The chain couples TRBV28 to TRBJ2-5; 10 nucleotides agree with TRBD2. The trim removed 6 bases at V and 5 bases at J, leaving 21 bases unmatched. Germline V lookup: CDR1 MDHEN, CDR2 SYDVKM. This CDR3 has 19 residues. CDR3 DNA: TGTGCCAGCAGCCCACCCCAGGGTGACCCTAGCGGGAGTGGGGAGACCCAGTACTTC. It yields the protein CASSPPQGDPSGSGETQYF.

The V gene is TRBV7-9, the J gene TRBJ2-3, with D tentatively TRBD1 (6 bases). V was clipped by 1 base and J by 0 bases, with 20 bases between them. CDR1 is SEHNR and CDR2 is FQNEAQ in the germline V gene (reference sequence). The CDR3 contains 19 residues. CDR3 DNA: TGTGCCAGCAGCTTAGTGGGGGCAGGGGATACCCCTAGCACAGATACGCAGTATTTT. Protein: CASSLVGAGDTPSTDTQYF.

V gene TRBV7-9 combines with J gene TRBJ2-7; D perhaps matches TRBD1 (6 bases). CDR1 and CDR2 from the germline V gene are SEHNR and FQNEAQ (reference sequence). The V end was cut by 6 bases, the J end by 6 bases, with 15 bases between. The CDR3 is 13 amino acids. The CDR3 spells CASSPKQGCEQYF. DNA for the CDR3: TGTGCCAGCAGTCCAAAACAGGGCTGCGAGCAGTACTTC.

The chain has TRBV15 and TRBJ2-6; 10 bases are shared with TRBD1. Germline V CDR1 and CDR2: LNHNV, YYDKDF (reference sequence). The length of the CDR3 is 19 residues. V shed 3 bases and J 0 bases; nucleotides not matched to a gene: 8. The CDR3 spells CATSRGRDRGNSGANVLTF. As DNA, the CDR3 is TGTGCCACCAGCAGGGGGAGGGACAGGGGAAACTCTGGGGCCAACGTCCTGACTTTC.

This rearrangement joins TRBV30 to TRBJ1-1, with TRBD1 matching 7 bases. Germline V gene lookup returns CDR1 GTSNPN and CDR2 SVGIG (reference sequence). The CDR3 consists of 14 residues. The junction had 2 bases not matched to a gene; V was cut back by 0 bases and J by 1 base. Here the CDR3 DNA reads TGTGCCTGGAGTGTTGGGACAGCGAACACTGAAGCTTTCTTT. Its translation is CAWSVGTANTEAFF.

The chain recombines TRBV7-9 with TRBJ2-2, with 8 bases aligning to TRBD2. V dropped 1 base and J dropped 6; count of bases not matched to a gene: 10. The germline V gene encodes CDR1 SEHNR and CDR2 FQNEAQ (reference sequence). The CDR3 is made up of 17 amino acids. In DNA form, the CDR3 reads TGTGCCAGCAGCTTAGTGTTACTAGCGGCGTTTGCCGGGGAGCTGTTTTTT. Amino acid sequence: CASSLVLLAAFAGELFF.

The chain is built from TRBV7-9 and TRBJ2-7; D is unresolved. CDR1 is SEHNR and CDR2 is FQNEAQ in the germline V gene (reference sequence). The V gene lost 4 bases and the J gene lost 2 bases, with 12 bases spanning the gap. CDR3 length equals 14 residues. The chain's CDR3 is CASSSIDSPYEQYF. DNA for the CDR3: TGTGCCAGCAGCTCGATCGACTCCCCCTACGAGCAGTACTTC.

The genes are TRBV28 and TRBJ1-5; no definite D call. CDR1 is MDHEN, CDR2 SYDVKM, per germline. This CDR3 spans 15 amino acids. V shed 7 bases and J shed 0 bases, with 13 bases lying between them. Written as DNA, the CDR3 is TGTGCCAGCAAAAACAGTTTCTATAGCAATCAGCCCCAGCATTTT. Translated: CASKNSFYSNQPQHF.

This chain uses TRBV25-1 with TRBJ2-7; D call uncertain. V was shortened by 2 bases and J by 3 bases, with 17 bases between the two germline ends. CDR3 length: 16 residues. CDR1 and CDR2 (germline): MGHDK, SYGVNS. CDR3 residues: CASSEPRGRPYYEQYF. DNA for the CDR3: TGTGCCAGCAGTGAACCCCGAGGCCGGCCGTACTACGAGCAGTACTTC.